This is a list of T cell receptor beta chains from one sample in a study of cytomegalovirus exposure and HLA in healthy donors. Some clones are missing from TCRdb's copy, which holds only in-frame ones; the method was immunoSEQ multiplex PCR. Of tens of thousands of clones in the sample, roughly 60% were seen once. The specimen was PBMCs. The origin of the receptors is a woman younger than 45 in good health and CMV-seropositive. CDR3s include the opening cysteine and the closing phenylalanine or tryptophan. A D gene is named only where the DNA matches it firmly. For some rows the clone size is stated as once, few or many, or as a class when expanded; others skip it.

CDR3 protein: CASSEAPGSVQPQHF
CDR3 DNA: TGTGCCAGCAGTGAAGCGCCAGGGTCGGTACAGCCCCAGCATTTT
V gene: TRBV6-1
clone size: .
D gene: .
J gene: TRBJ1-5

CDR3 protein: CASSQTGQRGYTF
CDR3 DNA: TGTGCCAGCAGTCAGACAGGGCAACGGGGCTACACCTTC
V gene: TRBV2
clone size: .
D gene: TRBD1
J gene: TRBJ1-2

CDR3 protein: CASRSGTGTYGYTF
CDR3 DNA: TGTGCCAGCAGATCCGGGACAGGGACTTATGGCTACACCTTC
V gene: TRBV6-5
clone size: .
D gene: TRBD1
J gene: TRBJ1-2

CDR3 protein: CASSERSGGASYEQYF
CDR3 DNA: TGTGCCAGCAGTGAACGAAGCGGGGGGGCCTCCTACGAGCAGTACTTC
V gene: TRBV2
clone size: .
D gene: TRBD2
J gene: TRBJ2-7

CDR3 protein: CASSLGQGDEKLFF
CDR3 DNA: TGCGCCAGCAGCCTCGGACAGGGAGATGAAAAACTGTTTTTT
V gene: TRBV4-3
clone size: few
D gene: TRBD1
J gene: TRBJ1-4

CDR3 protein: CASSDNSYEQYF
CDR3 DNA: TGTGCCAGTAGTGACAACTCCTACGAGCAGTACTTC
V gene: TRBV19
clone size: .
D gene: .
J gene: TRBJ2-7

CDR3 protein: CAWSTEREPQHF
CDR3 DNA: TGTGCCTGGAGTACAGAACGTGAGCCCCAGCATTTT
V gene: TRBV30
clone size: .
D gene: .
J gene: TRBJ1-5

CDR3 protein: CASSPDRRYNQPQHF
CDR3 DNA: TGTGCCAGCAGTCCCGACAGGCGATACAATCAGCCCCAGCATTTT
V gene: TRBV28
clone size: .
D gene: .
J gene: TRBJ1-5

CDR3 protein: CASSPGIIETQYF
CDR3 DNA: TGTGCCAGCTCACCCGGGATTATTGAGACCCAGTACTTC
V gene: TRBV18
clone size: .
D gene: .
J gene: TRBJ2-5

CDR3 protein: CASRKNEYNEQFF
CDR3 DNA: TGTGCCAGCAGGAAAAACGAGTACAATGAGCAGTTCTTC
V gene: TRBV6-1
clone size: few
D gene: .
J gene: TRBJ2-1

CDR3 protein: CASRQGTGNTIYF
CDR3 DNA: TGTGCCAGTCGACAGGGGACTGGAAACACCATATATTTT
V gene: TRBV6-5
clone size: .
D gene: TRBD1
J gene: TRBJ1-3

CDR3 protein: CASSLSTGVASPLHF
CDR3 DNA: TGTGCCAGTAGTTTGTCGACAGGGGTTGCATCACCCCTCCACTTT
V gene: TRBV19
clone size: .
D gene: TRBD1
J gene: TRBJ1-6

CDR3 protein: CASSSGTGGALGDSPLHF
CDR3 DNA: TGCGCCAGCAGCTCAGGGACAGGGGGCGCTTTGGGTGATTCACCCCTCCACTTT
V gene: TRBV5-1
clone size: .
D gene: TRBD1
J gene: TRBJ1-6

CDR3 protein: CASGPPGTGVVEAFF
CDR3 DNA: TGTGCTAGTGGTCCCCCCGGGACAGGGGTGGTTGAAGCTTTCTTT
V gene: TRBV12-5
clone size: .
D gene: TRBD1
J gene: TRBJ1-1

CDR3 protein: CASSYSAGELFF
CDR3 DNA: TGTGCCAGCAGTTACTCGGCAGGGGAGCTGTTTTTT
V gene: TRBV6-6
clone size: .
D gene: .
J gene: TRBJ2-2

CDR3 protein: CASSTLKRGKDTDTQYF
CDR3 DNA: TGTGCCAGCAGTACCCTAAAGCGGGGTAAGGACACAGATACGCAGTATTTT
V gene: TRBV28
clone size: .
D gene: TRBD2
J gene: TRBJ2-3

CDR3 protein: CAISPGLAGETQYF
CDR3 DNA: TGTGCCATATCTCCGGGACTAGCGGGGGAGACCCAGTACTTC
V gene: TRBV2
clone size: few
D gene: TRBD2
J gene: TRBJ2-5

CDR3 protein: CASSPGQGEVYEQFF
CDR3 DNA: TGTGCCAGCAGCCCGGGACAGGGTGAAGTCTATGAGCAGTTCTTC
V gene: TRBV11-3
clone size: .
D gene: TRBD1
J gene: TRBJ2-1

CDR3 protein: CASSKGQYIANSGNTIYF
CDR3 DNA: TGTGCCAGCAGTAAAGGACAGTACATTGCCAACTCTGGAAACACCATATATTTT
V gene: TRBV6-1
clone size: few
D gene: .
J gene: TRBJ1-3

CDR3 protein: CASSRTAGANVLTF
CDR3 DNA: TGTGCCAGCTCCAGGACAGCTGGGGCCAACGTCCTGACTTTC
V gene: TRBV9
clone size: .
D gene: .
J gene: TRBJ2-6

CDR3 protein: CASSLLAGGRKQFF
CDR3 DNA: TGTGCCAGCAGTTTACTAGCGGGGGGCCGGAAGCAGTTCTTC
V gene: TRBV28
clone size: .
D gene: TRBD2
J gene: TRBJ2-1

CDR3 protein: CASSPSRPQGDTIYF
CDR3 DNA: TGTGCCAGCAGTCCTTCTAGACCACAGGGCGACACCATATATTTT
V gene: TRBV6-5
clone size: once
D gene: .
J gene: TRBJ1-3

CDR3 protein: CASRPLGLAGGPYQETQYF
CDR3 DNA: TGTGCCAGTAGACCCTTGGGACTAGCGGGGGGGCCATACCAAGAGACCCAGTACTTC
V gene: TRBV19
clone size: .
D gene: TRBD2
J gene: TRBJ2-5

CDR3 protein: CASSKTVTGANVLTF
CDR3 DNA: TGTGCCAGCAGCAAGACAGTTACTGGGGCCAACGTCCTGACTTTC
V gene: TRBV5-4
clone size: .
D gene: .
J gene: TRBJ2-6

CDR3 protein: CASSPGTSGSETQYF
CDR3 DNA: TGTGCCAGCAGCCCTGGGACTAGCGGGTCAGAGACCCAGTACTTC
V gene: TRBV7-2
clone size: .
D gene: TRBD2
J gene: TRBJ2-5

CDR3 protein: CASSAPLNTGELFF
CDR3 DNA: TGTGCCAGCAGTGCCCCTTTGAACACCGGGGAGCTGTTTTTT
V gene: TRBV25-1
clone size: .
D gene: .
J gene: TRBJ2-2

CDR3 protein: CASSIGGGARNEQFF
CDR3 DNA: TGTGCCAGTAGTATCGGCGGGGGGGCCAGGAATGAGCAGTTCTTC
V gene: TRBV19
clone size: .
D gene: TRBD2
J gene: TRBJ2-1

CDR3 protein: CASSQVTGYNEQFF
CDR3 DNA: TGCGCCAGCAGCCAAGTGACAGGGTATAATGAGCAGTTCTTC
V gene: TRBV4-1
clone size: .
D gene: TRBD1
J gene: TRBJ2-1

CDR3 protein: CASSSLGGEETQYF
CDR3 DNA: TGTGCCAGCAGCTCGCTGGGGGGGGAAGAGACCCAGTACTTC
V gene: TRBV7-6
clone size: .
D gene: TRBD2
J gene: TRBJ2-5

CDR3 protein: CASSGQGENSPLHF
CDR3 DNA: TGTGCCAGCAGTGGACAGGGTGAGAATTCACCCCTCCACTTT
V gene: TRBV9
clone size: .
D gene: TRBD1
J gene: TRBJ1-6

CDR3 protein: CSGLWGRGYPF
CDR3 DNA: TGCAGCGGATTATGGGGGAGGGGCTACCCCTTC
V gene: TRBV29-1
clone size: .
D gene: .
J gene: TRBJ1-2

CDR3 protein: CSVEVLDNTQYF
CDR3 DNA: TGCAGCGTTGAAGTACTAGACAATACGCAGTATTTT
V gene: TRBV29-1
clone size: .
D gene: .
J gene: TRBJ2-3

CDR3 protein: CASSYIRRENSPLHF
CDR3 DNA: TGTGCCAGCAGTTACATCCGCCGCGAGAATTCACCCCTCCACTTT
V gene: TRBV6-5
clone size: .
D gene: .
J gene: TRBJ1-6

CDR3 protein: CASSLGVAGGRFRETQYF
CDR3 DNA: TGTGCCAGCAGCTTAGGGGTCGCGGGGGGGCGATTTCGAGAGACCCAGTACTTC
V gene: TRBV7-2
clone size: .
D gene: TRBD2
J gene: TRBJ2-5

CDR3 protein: CASSRGPSNTDTQYF
CDR3 DNA: TGTGCCAGCAGTCGGGGTCCATCTAACACAGATACGCAGTATTTT
V gene: TRBV6-4
clone size: .
D gene: .
J gene: TRBJ2-3

CDR3 protein: CASSTGLPYEQYF
CDR3 DNA: TGTGCCAGCAGCACCGGACTCCCCTACGAGCAGTACTTC
V gene: TRBV7-2
clone size: few
D gene: .
J gene: TRBJ2-7

CDR3 protein: CASSILQGNQPQHF
CDR3 DNA: TGTGCCAGTAGTATCTTACAGGGCAATCAGCCCCAGCATTTT
V gene: TRBV19
clone size: .
D gene: .
J gene: TRBJ1-5

CDR3 protein: CAWRTGVYYGHTF
CDR3 DNA: TGTGCCTGGAGGACAGGGGTCTACTATGGCCACACCTTC
V gene: TRBV30
clone size: once
D gene: TRBD1
J gene: TRBJ1-2

CDR3 protein: CASSVASYTEAFF
CDR3 DNA: TGTGCCAGCAGCGTAGCCAGTTACACTGAAGCTTTCTTT
V gene: TRBV9
clone size: .
D gene: .
J gene: TRBJ1-1

CDR3 protein: CASRQGFYNEQFF
CDR3 DNA: TGTGCCAGCAGACAGGGCTTCTACAATGAGCAGTTCTTC
V gene: TRBV28
clone size: once
D gene: .
J gene: TRBJ2-1

CDR3 protein: CASSKDRGPGGELFF
CDR3 DNA: TGTGCCAGCAGTAAAGACAGGGGGCCCGGCGGGGAGCTGTTTTTT
V gene: TRBV27
clone size: .
D gene: TRBD1
J gene: TRBJ2-2

CDR3 protein: CAWSVLPGRNPGNTIYF
CDR3 DNA: TGTGCCTGGAGTGTCCTTCCAGGGAGGAATCCTGGAAACACCATATATTTT
V gene: TRBV30
clone size: .
D gene: .
J gene: TRBJ1-3

CDR3 protein: CASSPNLTGGNKQYF
CDR3 DNA: TGTGCCAGCAGTCCTAACTTGACAGGGGGTAACAAGCAGTACTTC
V gene: TRBV28
clone size: .
D gene: TRBD1
J gene: TRBJ2-7

CDR3 protein: CAISGTSGTDTQYF
CDR3 DNA: TGTGCCATCAGTGGGACTAGCGGAACAGATACGCAGTATTTT
V gene: TRBV10-3
clone size: .
D gene: TRBD2
J gene: TRBJ2-3

CDR3 protein: CSSTGTDHGYTF
CDR3 DNA: TGCAGCTCCACCGGGACAGATCATGGCTACACCTTC
V gene: TRBV29-1
clone size: .
D gene: TRBD1
J gene: TRBJ1-2

CDR3 protein: CASSRQGRGTNEKLFF
CDR3 DNA: TGCGCCAGCAGCCGACAGGGGAGGGGGACTAATGAAAAACTGTTTTTT
V gene: TRBV5-1
clone size: .
D gene: TRBD1
J gene: TRBJ1-4

CDR3 protein: CSSSSRASGVDTQYF
CDR3 DNA: TGTTCCAGCAGCTCCCGGGCTAGCGGGGTAGATACGCAGTATTTT
V gene: TRBV7-9
clone size: .
D gene: TRBD2
J gene: TRBJ2-3